Sequencing of this T cell receptor (beta chain) was carried out in a study of control samples from healthy donors and cancer patients (dated by TCRdb to about 2020). The CDR3, cysteine through phenylalanine, is 15 amino acids long. The sequence is cut down to CDR3 DNA, 45 bases in frame from base 1. Sequences MNHEY (CDR1) and SVGAGI (CDR2) are obtained from the germline V gene. V is clipped by 6 bases and J by 3 bases, and the sequence between their germline boundaries is 14 bases long. Library preparation was by the immunoSEQ multiplex PCR assay. TCRdb provides this immuneACCESS table in a form limited to in-frame rearrangements. Some clones are lacking; in checked studies, under half of them reflect an unresolved V gene, and why the rest are absent is not known. This sample is represented by about 92,000 clones; around 80% of them were singletons. The ten largest clonotypes hold 8.5% to 10% of the sample.

Notes on this clone: Its antigen remains undetermined. Base qualities are not provided; no much larger clone lies one nucleotide away.

Input material: blood. The receptor was derived from an older woman in good health. The chain uses TRBV6-5 and TRBJ2-2; TRBD2 might be the D gene, on 5 matching bases. Here the CDR3 is given as CASRRAGKDTGELFF. The DNA sequence is given as TGTGCCAGCAGGAGGGCCGGGAAAGACACCGGGGAGCTGTTTTTT.